The text below deals with one T cell receptor (beta chain). Its specificity is not known. Both TCR beta VDJ combination and CDR3 sequence profiling were carried out. Genomic DNA was the template for this profiling. TCRdb itself ran the reads through MiXCR, one entry per CDR3 protein. Of a few hundred thousand distinct CDR3 sequences listed, approximately 70% are singletons. J was trimmed by 6 bases and V by 4 bases; bases with no gene match: 10. CDR3 size: 15 residues. Germline CDR1 SGHRS, CDR2 YFSETQ. This sample is drawn from a study of CD8+CD57+ T cells in acquired aplastic anemia. About the research overall: 3 to 3.5 ug was the average amount of DNA from sorted CD4+ and CD8+ cells. An average of approximately 11 million reads for CD4+ cells was obtained from healthy donors. Whole-study results and caveats: Patients shared just under 30 CD8+ CDR3 sequences with controls. Between the patient and control groups, CD8+ Simpson's diversity did not differ significantly.

The sequence came from a human donor in good health, serving as a control. The chain employs TRBV5-1 and TRBJ2-1; the match to TRBD1 covers 7 bases. The sample was sorted CD4+, CD8+, or CD8+CD57+ T cells (not recorded which) from PBMCs. This CDR3 is CASSIDRAGGNEQFF. The CDR3 DNA sequence: TGCGCCAGCAGCATTGACAGGGCGGGCGGCAATGAGCAGTTCTTC.